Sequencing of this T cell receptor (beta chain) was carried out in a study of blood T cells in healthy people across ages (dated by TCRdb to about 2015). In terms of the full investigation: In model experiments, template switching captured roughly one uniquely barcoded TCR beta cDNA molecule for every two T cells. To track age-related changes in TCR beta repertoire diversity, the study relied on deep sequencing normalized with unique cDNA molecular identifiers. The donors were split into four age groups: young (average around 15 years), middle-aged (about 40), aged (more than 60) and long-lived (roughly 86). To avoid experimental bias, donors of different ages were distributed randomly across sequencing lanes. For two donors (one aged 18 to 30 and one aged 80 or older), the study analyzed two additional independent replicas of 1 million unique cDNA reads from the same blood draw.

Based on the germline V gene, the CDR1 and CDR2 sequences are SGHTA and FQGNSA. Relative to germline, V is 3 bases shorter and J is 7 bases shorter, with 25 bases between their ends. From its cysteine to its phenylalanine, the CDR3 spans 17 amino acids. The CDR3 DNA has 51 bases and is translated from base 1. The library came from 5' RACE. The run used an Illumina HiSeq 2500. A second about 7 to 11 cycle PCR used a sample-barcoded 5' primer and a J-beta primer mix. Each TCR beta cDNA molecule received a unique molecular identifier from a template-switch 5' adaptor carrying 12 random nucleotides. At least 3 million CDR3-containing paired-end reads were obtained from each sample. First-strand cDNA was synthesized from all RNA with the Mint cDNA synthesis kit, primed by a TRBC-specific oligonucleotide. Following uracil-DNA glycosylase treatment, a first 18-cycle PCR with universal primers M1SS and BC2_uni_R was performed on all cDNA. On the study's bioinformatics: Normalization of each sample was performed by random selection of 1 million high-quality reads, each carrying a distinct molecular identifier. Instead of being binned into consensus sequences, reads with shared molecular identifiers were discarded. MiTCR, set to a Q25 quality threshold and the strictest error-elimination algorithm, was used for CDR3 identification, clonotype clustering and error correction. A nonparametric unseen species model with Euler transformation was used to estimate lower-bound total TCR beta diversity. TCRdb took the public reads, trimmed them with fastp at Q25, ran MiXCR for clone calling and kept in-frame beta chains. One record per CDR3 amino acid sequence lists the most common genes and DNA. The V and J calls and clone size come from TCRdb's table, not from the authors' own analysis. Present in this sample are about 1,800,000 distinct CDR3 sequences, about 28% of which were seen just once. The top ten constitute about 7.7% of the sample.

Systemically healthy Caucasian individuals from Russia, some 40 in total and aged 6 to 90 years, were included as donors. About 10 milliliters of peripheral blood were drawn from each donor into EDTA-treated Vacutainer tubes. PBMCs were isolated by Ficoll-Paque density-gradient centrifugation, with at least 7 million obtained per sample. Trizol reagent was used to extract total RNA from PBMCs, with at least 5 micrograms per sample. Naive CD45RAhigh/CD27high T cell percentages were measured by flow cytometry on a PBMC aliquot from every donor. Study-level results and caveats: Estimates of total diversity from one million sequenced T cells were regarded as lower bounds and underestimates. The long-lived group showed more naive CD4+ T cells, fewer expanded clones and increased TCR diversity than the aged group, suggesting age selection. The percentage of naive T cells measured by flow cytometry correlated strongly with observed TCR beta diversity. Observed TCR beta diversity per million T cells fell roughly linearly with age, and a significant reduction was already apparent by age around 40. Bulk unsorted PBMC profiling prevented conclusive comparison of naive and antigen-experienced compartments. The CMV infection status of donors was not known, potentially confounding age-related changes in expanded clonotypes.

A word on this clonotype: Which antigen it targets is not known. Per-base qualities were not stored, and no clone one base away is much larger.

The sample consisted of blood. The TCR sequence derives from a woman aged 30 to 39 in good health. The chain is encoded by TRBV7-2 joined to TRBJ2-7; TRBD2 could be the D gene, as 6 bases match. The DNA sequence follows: TGTGCCAGCAGCTTGATGGCCCGGACGAACCAGGCGGGGGAGCAGTACTTC. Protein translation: CASSLMARTNQAGEQYF.